The 9 T cell receptor beta chains reported below all come from one sample, sequenced in a study of technical replicates of blood from several donors. Only in-frame clones appear in the TCRdb table, and some are missing; sequencing was by immunoSEQ multiplex PCR. The data hold under 100,000 clones, with just under 95% observed a single time. The sample was T cells isolated from PBMCs. Every receptor here comes from a human donor in good health.

This chain links TRBV27 with TRBJ1-6; 7 bases fit TRBD1. V trimming: 0 bases; J trimming: 7 bases; junction bases outside the gene matches: 6. In germline, CDR1 is MNHEY, CDR2 SMNVEV (reference sequence). This CDR3 region has 16 residues. This chain's CDR3 is CASSLSRQGGNSPLHF. The CDR3 nucleotides are TGTGCCAGCAGTTTATCCCGACAGGGTGGGAATTCACCCCTCCACTTT.

This clone has only one observation. The rearrangement uses TRBV28 and TRBJ2-2; 10 nucleotides line up with TRBD2. The CDR3 is 17 amino acids. V was clipped by 3 bases and J by 3 bases; unmatched bases: 7. CDR1 and CDR2 from the germline V gene are MDHEN and SYDVKM. The CDR3 loop reads CASSLFRLAGDTGELFF. Here the CDR3 DNA reads TGTGCCAGCAGTTTGTTTAGGCTAGCGGGAGACACCGGGGAGCTGTTTTTT.

The chain has TRBV10-3 and TRBJ2-6; D ambiguous. V was cut by 5 bases and J by 0 bases, with 5 bases left in between. The CDR3 is 14 residues long. Germline V gene lookup returns CDR1 ENHRY and CDR2 SYGVKD. This CDR3 reads CAISLISGANVLTF. For the CDR3, the DNA is TGTGCCATCAGTTTAATCTCTGGGGCCAACGTCCTGACTTTC.

V and J are TRBV5-6 and TRBJ2-3; D is ambiguous. The CDR3 runs 17 residues. The V gene's germline CDR1 is SGHDT and CDR2 YYEEEE. Trimming removed 4 bases from V and 2 bases from J, with 20 bases in between. In nucleotides, the CDR3 is TGTGCCAGCAGCAAAGAATTTATGTCGCGCCTCACAGATACGCAGTATTTT. Encoded protein: CASSKEFMSRLTDTQYF.

As concerns this clone: A read error may produce the germline difference seen at one junction end. This rearrangement joins TRBV13 to TRBJ2-1, with TRBD1 matching over 9 bases. This CDR3 comprises 18 residues. CDR1 is PRHDT, CDR2 FYEKMQ, per germline (reference sequence). CDR3 nucleotides: TGTGCCAGCAGCCTAGGGACAGGGAATTCGCCGAGGTACAATGAGCAGTTCTTC. It is translated as CASSLGTGNSPRYNEQFF.

This clone was detected only once. The J gene is TRBJ2-2, the V gene TRBV2; perhaps TRBD1 as D (6 bases). Germline V gene lookup returns CDR1 SNHLY and CDR2 FYNNEI. Trimming left V 4 bases short and J 1 base short, with 19 bases between. The CDR3 is made up of 18 amino acids. The chain's CDR3 is CASSGWGRGIGNTGELFF. The DNA for the CDR3 is TGTGCCAGCAGTGGGTGGGGCAGGGGTATCGGGAACACCGGGGAGCTGTTTTTT.

The chain recombines TRBV6-1 with TRBJ2-2; 15 bases are a match to TRBD2. This CDR3 region has 21 residues. With 0 bases clipped from V and 3 bases from J, the junction kept 11 bases outside the gene matches. The germline gives CDR1 MNHNS, CDR2 SASEGT. As DNA, the CDR3 is TGTGCCAGCAGTGAAGCACAGCGGACTAGCGGGAGGGTCCAGCACACCGGGGAGCTGTTTTTT. Translated, it gives CASSEAQRTSGRVQHTGELFF.

This sequence joins TRBV7-9 and TRBJ1-4; 10 nucleotides agree with TRBD1. Trimming cost V 1 base and J 6 bases; bases outside gene matches: 11. The CDR3 length is 18 residues. Germline lookup yields CDR1 SEHNR and CDR2 FQNEAQ (reference sequence). CDR3 DNA: TGTGCCAGCAGCTTAGTCCCCCGGACCGGGACAGGGGATGAAAAACTGTTTTTT. It specifies CASSLVPRTGTGDEKLFF.

The V call is TRBV7-8, the J call TRBJ1-5, with D maybe TRBD1 (6 bases). This CDR3 region has 14 residues. CDR1 is SGHVS, CDR2 FQNEAQ, per germline. The V gene lost 1 base and the J gene lost 3 bases, with 7 bases spanning the gap. CDR3 coding DNA: TGTGCCAGCAGCTTAGGACAGGTCAATCAGCCCCAGCATTTT. Amino acids: CASSLGQVNQPQHF.